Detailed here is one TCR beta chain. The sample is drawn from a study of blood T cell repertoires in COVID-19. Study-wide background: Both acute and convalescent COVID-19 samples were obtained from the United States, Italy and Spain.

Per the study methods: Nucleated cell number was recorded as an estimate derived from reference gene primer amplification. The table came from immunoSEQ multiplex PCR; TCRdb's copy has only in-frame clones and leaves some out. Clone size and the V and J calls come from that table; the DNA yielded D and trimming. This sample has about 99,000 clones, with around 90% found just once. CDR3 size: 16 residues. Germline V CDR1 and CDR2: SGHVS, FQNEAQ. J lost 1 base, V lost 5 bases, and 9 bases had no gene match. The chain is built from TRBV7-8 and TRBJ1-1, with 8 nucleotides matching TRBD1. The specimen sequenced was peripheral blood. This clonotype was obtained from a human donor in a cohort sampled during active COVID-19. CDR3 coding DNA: TGTGCCAGCAGCATACGGACAGGGAGCGGGAACACTGAAGCTTTCTTT. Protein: CASSIRTGSGNTEAFF.